This TCR beta chain emerged from a study of radiation and T cells in renal cell carcinoma. Study results and caveats: Top tumor clonotypes rose in blood 2 weeks post-radiation, then contracted.

Profiled with immunoSEQ multiplex PCR; TCRdb holds only in-frame clones, not every one. There are approximately 150,000 clones in the sample; 75% to 90% occur only once, and over 15% lies in the top ten. Time point: blood 4 weeks post-SBRT, at nephrectomy. This sample's treatment: 15 Gy SBRT to primary tumor, nephrectomy 4 weeks later. With regard to this clone: Its cognate antigen is unknown.

The CDR3 consists of 20 residues. Trimming took 6 bases from V and 0 from J; bases not matched to a gene: 19. Germline CDR1 is SNHLY and CDR2 is FYNNEI. The chain recombines TRBV2 with TRBJ2-7; 11 nucleotides agree with TRBD2. This TCR came from a woman in her forties or fifties with renal cell carcinoma. Source: blood, taken from a patient whose treatment included radiotherapy and nephrectomy. The CDR3 coding sequence is TGTGCCAGCAGGCCGTGGGGGGGATGGACTAGCGGGCGGATCTCCTACGAGCAGTACTTC. Translating it yields CASRPWGGWTSGRISYEQYF.